One sample yielded the 32 T cell receptor beta chains listed below, sequenced in a study of blood T cell repertoires in COVID-19. The table came from immunoSEQ multiplex PCR; TCRdb's copy has only in-frame clones and leaves some out. The repertoire holds 150,000 to 200,000 clones, with approximately 84% as singletons. Sequenced sample: peripheral blood. These receptor sequences come from a human donor in a cohort sampled during active COVID-19.

DNA of the CDR3: TGTGCCAGCCGGATTCGCGGGGACAGGGCTAATGAAAAACTGTTTTTT. The encoded protein is CASRIRGDRANEKLFF. This rearrangement joins TRBV2 to TRBJ1-4; 9 bases fit TRBD1. The germline V gene has CDR1 SNHLY and CDR2 FYNNEI. With V trimmed by 8 bases and J by 3 bases, 10 bases remained unmatched. CDR3 length: 16 residues. The full variable domain, rest sourced from reference TRBV2 and TRBJ1-4, is EPEVTQTPSHQVTQMGQEVILRCVPISNHLYFYWYRQILGQKVEFLVSFYNNEISEKSEIFDDQFSVERPDGSNFTLKIRSTKLEDSAMYFCASRIRGDRANEKLFFGSGTQLSVL.

As DNA, the CDR3 is TGTGCCAGCAGCCCAGGACTAGCGGGGGAGCAGTACTTC. This codes for CASSPGLAGEQYF. The genes are TRBV5-4 and TRBJ2-7; 12 bases fit TRBD2. Germline assignment: CDR1 SGHNT and CDR2 YYREEE (reference sequence). The CDR3 loop spans 13 amino acids. Trimming at V came to 4 bases and at J to 7 bases, leaving 3 bases not matched to a gene. Full variable domain (rest looked up from reference TRBV5-4 and TRBJ2-7): ETGVTQSPTHLIKTRGQQVTLRCSSQSGHNTVSWYQQALGQGPQFIFQYYREEENGRGNFPPRFSGLQFPNYSSELNVNALELDDSALYLCASSPGLAGEQYFGPGTRLTVT.

This clone was counted between two and nine times. The chain carries TRBV11-2 and TRBJ1-2, with 7 bases that match TRBD1. The CDR3 extends over 14 amino acids. Trimming at V came to 5 bases and at J to 4 bases, leaving 7 bases not matched to a gene. Per germline, CDR1 SGHAT and CDR2 FQNNGV. The CDR3 is CASSQPTGSYGYTF. CDR3 DNA sequence: TGTGCCAGCAGCCAACCGACAGGGAGCTATGGCTACACCTTC.

J is TRBJ1-4 and V is TRBV5-1, with TRBD1 matching over 7 bases. After removal of 1 base from V and 4 bases from J, the junction contained 4 bases not matched to a gene. CDR1 is SGHRS and CDR2 is YFSETQ in the germline V gene. The CDR3 runs to 15 residues. The CDR3 coding sequence is TGCGCCAGCAGCTTGTTGGGACAGTATAATGAAAAACTGTTTTTT. This translates into CASSLLGQYNEKLFF. The whole variable domain, filled in from reference TRBV5-1 and TRBJ1-4, reads KAGVTQTPRYLIKTRGQQVTLSCSPISGHRSVSWYQQTPGQGLQFLFEYFSETQRNKGNFPGRFSGRQFSNSRSEMNVSTLELGDSALYLCASSLLGQYNEKLFFGSGTQLSVL.

In its sample, this clone was seen a few times. The V call is TRBV29-1, the J call TRBJ1-1; D not resolved. CDR1 is SQVTM, CDR2 ANQGSEA, per germline. The V end was cut by 4 bases, the J end by 1 base, with 7 bases between. This CDR3 has 12 amino acids. CDR3 in DNA: TGCAGCGTTGTAGCCCAGAACACTGAAGCTTTCTTT. Amino acids: CSVVAQNTEAFF.

The CDR3 nucleotides are TGCGCCAGCAGCCGCGACAGGAGGACTGAAGCTTTCTTT. This translates into CASSRDRRTEAFF. The chain links TRBV5-1 to TRBJ1-1; weak D call: TRBD1 (6 bases). Germline V CDR1 and CDR2: SGHRS, YFSETQ. The CDR3 sequence is 13 residues long. V lost 4 bases to trimming and J lost 5 bases, with 12 bases between them.

The gene calls are TRBV4-2 and TRBJ2-1, with 14 bases lining up with TRBD2. The V gene end was trimmed by 4 bases and the J gene end by 8 bases; junction bases not matched to a gene: 10. The CDR3 sequence is 17 residues long. Looked up from germline, CDR1 is LGHNA and CDR2 is YNFKEQ. The CDR3 nucleotides are TGTGCCAGCAGCCTCGGTCAAGGGACTAGCGGGGGTCATGAGCAGTTCTTC. Protein sequence: CASSLGQGTSGGHEQFF.

The genes are TRBV6-6 and TRBJ1-3; 9 bases line up with TRBD1. The CDR3 is 20 amino acids. Trimming cost V 6 bases and J 6 bases; bases outside gene matches: 24. The V gene's germline CDR1 is MNHNY and CDR2 SVGAGI (reference sequence). This CDR3 reads CASSPYKAGQGSIGENTIYF. In DNA, the CDR3 is TGTGCCAGCAGCCCCTATAAGGCGGGACAGGGCTCAATCGGCGAAAACACCATATATTTT.

The chain combines TRBV6-6 with TRBJ2-2; D possibly corresponds to TRBD1 (6 bases). Germline V gene data show CDR1 as MNHNY and CDR2 as SVGAGI (reference sequence). V gave up 6 bases and J gave up 1 base, with 9 bases separating them. The CDR3 spans 14 residues. CDR3 amino acids: CASRETGNTGELFF. In DNA form, the CDR3 reads TGTGCCAGCAGAGAGACAGGGAACACCGGGGAGCTGTTTTTT.

This sequence joins TRBV6-6 and TRBJ1-1; no reliable D call. Per the germline V gene, CDR1 is MNHNY and CDR2 is SVGAGI (reference sequence). Trimming removed 2 bases from V and 0 bases from J, with 7 bases in between. The length of the CDR3 is 14 residues. The CDR3 DNA reads as TGTGCCAGCAGTTACACAGTAATGAACACTGAAGCTTTCTTT. Its protein product is CASSYTVMNTEAFF.

This chain uses TRBV9 with TRBJ2-7, with D possibly matching TRBD1 (7 bases). In germline, CDR1 is SGDLS, CDR2 YYNGEE. The CDR3 length is 14 residues. The V end was cut by 3 bases, the J end by 4 bases, with 14 bases between. CDR3 region: CASSGGDSGYEQYF. The CDR3 DNA sequence: TGTGCCAGCAGCGGGGGGGACAGTGGTTACGAGCAGTACTTC.

The rearrangement links TRBV11-2 to TRBJ1-4; 8 nucleotides align to TRBD1. V shed 3 bases and J 5 bases; nucleotides not matched to a gene: 5. Per the germline V gene, CDR1 is SGHAT and CDR2 is FQNNGV. The CDR3 has 15 residues. The CDR3 sequence: CASSFWTGMNEKLFF. CDR3 in DNA: TGTGCCAGCAGCTTTTGGACAGGGATGAATGAAAAACTGTTTTTT.

The gene calls are TRBV6-5 and TRBJ1-1, with D perhaps matching TRBD1 (5 bases). Trimming left V 5 bases short and J 0 bases short, with 10 bases between. This CDR3 is 14 amino acids long. CDR1 MNHEY and CDR2 SVGAGI come from the germline V gene. The CDR3 loop is CASSPRTLNTEAFF. The CDR3 DNA sequence: TGTGCCAGCAGTCCCCGGACACTGAACACTGAAGCTTTCTTT.

The chain joins TRBV3-1 (or the pseudogene TRBV3-2) to TRBJ2-7; 13 nucleotides line up with TRBD2. Germline values: CDR1 LGHDT, CDR2 YNNKEL (reference sequence). The length of the CDR3 is 15 residues. Trimming removed 3 bases from V and 3 bases from J; junction bases left unmatched: 2. As DNA, the CDR3 is TGTGCCAGCAGCCAGGGACTAGCGGGGAGCTACGAGCAGTACTTC. Its translation is CASSQGLAGSYEQYF.

This chain connects TRBV6-5 to TRBJ1-2; 8 nucleotides agree with TRBD1. This CDR3 is built from 14 residues. Germline V lookup: CDR1 MNHEY, CDR2 SVGAGI. With V trimmed by 7 bases and J by 8 bases, 12 bases remained unmatched. The CDR3 loop is CASKGTGRARGYTF. For the CDR3, the DNA is TGTGCCAGCAAGGGGACAGGACGGGCGAGGGGCTACACCTTC.

The genes are TRBV24-1 and TRBJ2-7, with 8 bases fitting TRBD1. The V segment lost 9 bases and the J segment 2 bases; nucleotides outside the gene matches: 5. Germline V gene sequence: CDR1 KGHDR, CDR2 SFDVKD. The CDR3 length is 13 residues. The CDR3: CATPGTGAYEQYF. The DNA for the CDR3 is TGTGCCACCCCCGGGACAGGAGCCTACGAGCAGTACTTC.

The V call is TRBV30, the J call TRBJ2-2; 7 positions match TRBD1. Per germline, CDR1 GTSNPN and CDR2 SVGIG (reference sequence). V shed 4 bases and J 2 bases; nucleotides not matched to a gene: 4. The length of the CDR3 is 14 residues. The CDR3 nucleotides are TGTGCCTGGACTAGACAGGGAAACACCGGGGAGCTGTTTTTT. It encodes CAWTRQGNTGELFF.

The J gene is TRBJ1-4, the V gene TRBV9; TRBD1 agrees at 8 bases. Germline V gives CDR1 SGDLS, CDR2 YYNGEE. V gave up 0 bases and J gave up 5 bases; unmatched junction bases: 3. The CDR3 extends over 15 amino acids. Here the CDR3 reads CASSVEGQVNEKLFF. In DNA form, the CDR3 reads TGTGCCAGCAGCGTAGAGGGACAGGTCAATGAAAAACTGTTTTTT.

This clone was observed once. V and J are TRBV6-5 and TRBJ1-2; D perhaps matches TRBD1 (6 bases). This CDR3 has 15 residues. The germline V and J ends were trimmed by 0 bases and 3 bases, with 11 bases remaining between them. Germline V CDR1 and CDR2: MNHEY, SVGAGI. The CDR3 DNA reads TGTGCCAGCAGTTACTCGGGGGCGTACGACTATGGCTACACCTTC. It codes for CASSYSGAYDYGYTF.

The chain uses TRBV4-2 and TRBJ2-7; D not certain. V was cut by 1 base and J by 4 bases, with 11 bases left in between. Germline-derived CDR1 and CDR2 are LGHNA and YNFKEQ. CDR3 size: 14 residues. The CDR3 sequence is CASSQGPVRYEQYF. The CDR3 DNA follows: TGTGCCAGCAGCCAAGGCCCCGTGCGATACGAGCAGTACTTC.

The chain combines TRBV18 with TRBJ1-1, with 7 bases that match TRBD1. Per germline, CDR1 KGHSH and CDR2 LQKENI. The CDR3 sequence is 15 residues long. J lost 3 bases, V lost 3 bases, and 7 bases had no gene match. Written as DNA, the CDR3 is TGTGCCAGCTCACCCGCACAGGGGACAGACACTGAAGCTTTCTTT. The encoded protein is CASSPAQGTDTEAFF.

The chain carries TRBV27 and TRBJ2-3; TRBD2 aligns across 9 bases. The CDR3 contains 16 residues. Germline CDR1 MNHEY, CDR2 SMNVEV (reference sequence). V was pared by 2 bases and J by 2 bases, with 5 bases of the junction left unmatched. The CDR3 spells CASSLGAGGPTDTQYF. The CDR3 DNA follows: TGTGCCAGCAGTTTAGGAGCGGGGGGACCCACAGATACGCAGTATTTT.

CDR3 DNA sequence: TGTGCCAGCAGTTACTCAGCGGGGGCCTCGGGCTACAATGAGCAGTTCTTC. Amino acids: CASSYSAGASGYNEQFF. V is TRBV6-2 or TRBV6-3 and J is TRBJ2-1; the match to TRBD2 covers 8 bases. The CDR3 has 17 residues. The J segment lost 3 bases and the V segment lost 0 bases, leaving 7 bases of the junction unmatched. Germline CDR1 is MNHEY and CDR2 is SVGEGT.

This clone occurred once. Other DNA sequences within the sample encode an identical CDR3. The CDR3 here is CASSSGQETQYF. As DNA, the CDR3 is TGTGCCAGCAGTTCAGGGCAAGAGACCCAGTACTTC. The chain carries TRBV12-3 or TRBV12-4 and TRBJ2-5; D might be TRBD1 (5 bases). The CDR3 is 12 amino acids. Trimming removed 4 bases from V and 2 bases from J, with 5 bases in between.

This clone showed up just a few times. The gene calls are TRBV19 and TRBJ2-2, with unresolved D. CDR3 length: 11 residues. Germline CDR1 reads LNHDA; CDR2 reads SQIVND (reference sequence). The ends were cut back, 3 bases at V and 8 bases at J, with 4 bases in the middle. CDR3 coding DNA: TGTGCCAGTAGTATGACAGGGGAGCTGTTTTTT. This codes for CASSMTGELFF.

V is TRBV7-9 and J is TRBJ2-7; 7 bases map to TRBD1. The J segment lost 3 bases and the V segment lost 5 bases, leaving 10 bases of the junction unmatched. Germline V gene sequence: CDR1 SEHNR, CDR2 FQNEAQ (reference sequence). The CDR3 runs to 15 residues. In DNA form, the CDR3 reads TGTGCCAGCAGCCCGGACAGGCGGCCGGTCTACGAGCAGTACTTC. This codes for CASSPDRRPVYEQYF.

This chain connects TRBV10-1 to TRBJ2-3; 9 bases match TRBD2. Trimming took 8 bases from V and 2 from J; bases not matched to a gene: 8. Germline-derived CDR1 and CDR2 are WNHNN and SYGVQD (reference sequence). There are 15 residues in the CDR3. The CDR3, as DNA: TGCGCCAGCCAGTCCGGACTAGCGCTCACAGATACGCAGTATTTT. Its protein is CASQSGLALTDTQYF.

The chain couples TRBV12-3 or TRBV12-4 to TRBJ2-7; 7 nucleotides agree with TRBD2. The CDR3 spans 13 residues. Losses at the gene ends were 3 bases for V and 5 bases for J; bases not matched to a gene: 4. In DNA, the CDR3 is TGTGCCAGCAGTTTTTGGGGGGGAGACGAGCAGTACTTC. Protein: CASSFWGGDEQYF.

J is TRBJ2-1 and V is TRBV5-6, with TRBD1 matching over 7 bases. The CDR3 length is 15 residues. Trimming cost V 4 bases and J 8 bases; bases outside gene matches: 12. The germline V gene encodes CDR1 SGHDT and CDR2 YYEEEE. CDR3 sequence reads: CASSRPTGSVDEQFF. The CDR3 DNA is TGTGCCAGCAGCCGCCCGACAGGGTCTGTTGATGAGCAGTTCTTC.

The V and J genes are TRBV6-5 and TRBJ2-5, with D perhaps TRBD2 (5 bases). Trimming shortened V by 2 bases and J by 1 base, and 8 bases separated the two germline ends. Germline lookup yields CDR1 MNHEY and CDR2 SVGAGI. This CDR3 comprises 14 residues. The CDR3 loop is CASSYAGFQETQYF. CDR3 in DNA: TGTGCCAGCAGTTACGCGGGCTTCCAAGAGACCCAGTACTTC.

The chain combines TRBV18 with TRBJ2-1, with 7 positions matching TRBD2. V was pared by 6 bases and J by 7 bases, with 9 bases of the junction left unmatched. The length of the CDR3 is 14 residues. CDR1 is KGHSH and CDR2 is LQKENI in the germline V gene. The CDR3: CASSLGGFDNEQFF. The CDR3 nucleotides are TGTGCCAGCTCCCTCGGGGGGTTTGATAATGAGCAGTTCTTC. Complete variable domain (other parts from reference TRBV18 and TRBJ2-1): NAGVMQNPRHLVRRRGQEARLRCSPMKGHSHVYWYRQLPEEGLKFMVYLQKENIIDESGMPKERFSAEFPKEGPSILRIQQVVRGDSAAYFCASSLGGFDNEQFFGPGTRLTVL.

The chain couples TRBV9 to TRBJ1-3, with D uncertain. CDR3 length: 13 residues. Trimming took off 3 bases at V and 6 bases at J, with 10 bases between the two ends. CDR1 SGDLS and CDR2 YYNGEE come from the germline V gene. The CDR3 bases are TGTGCCAGCAGCGGGCTTGATGAAAACACCATATATTTT. Amino acids: CASSGLDENTIYF.